This TCR beta chain is drawn from a study of blood T cell repertoires in COVID-19. Study in general: Both acute and convalescent COVID-19 samples were obtained from the United States, Italy and Spain. In each case, the material was cDNA or gDNA derived from T cells, B-cell-depleted T cells, or PBMCs.

Profiled with immunoSEQ multiplex PCR; TCRdb holds only in-frame clones, not every one. The table has approximately 450,000 clones, roughly 85% seen once. Germline V gives CDR1 KGHSH, CDR2 LQKENI. The CDR3 length is 13 residues. V dropped 0 bases and J dropped 5 bases, with 8 bases sitting between them. The chain has TRBV18 and TRBJ2-7; possible D gene TRBD1, 5 bases. This receptor was identified in a woman between 18 and 29 years old with acute COVID-19. Sequencing was done on a sample of PBMCs or T cells enriched from blood (not recorded which). CDR3 in amino acids: CASSPPGVHEQYF. CDR3 nucleotides: TGTGCCAGCTCACCACCAGGGGTCCACGAGCAGTACTTC.